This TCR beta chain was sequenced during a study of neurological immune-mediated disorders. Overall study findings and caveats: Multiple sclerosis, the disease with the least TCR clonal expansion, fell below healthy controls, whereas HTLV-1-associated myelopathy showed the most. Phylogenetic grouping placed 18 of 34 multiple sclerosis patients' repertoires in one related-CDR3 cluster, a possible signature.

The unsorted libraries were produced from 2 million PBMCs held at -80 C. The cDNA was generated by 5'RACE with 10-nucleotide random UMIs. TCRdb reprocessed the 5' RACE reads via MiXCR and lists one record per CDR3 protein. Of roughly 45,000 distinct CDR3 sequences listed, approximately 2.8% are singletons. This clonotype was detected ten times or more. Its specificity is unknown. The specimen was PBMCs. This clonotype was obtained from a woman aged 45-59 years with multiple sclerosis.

The CDR3 bases are TGTGCCAGCTCAGGGGGCACTGAAGCTTTCTTT. Encoded protein: CASSGGTEAFF. This chain links TRBV25-1 with TRBJ1-1, with 7 nucleotides matching TRBD1. Germline V gives CDR1 MGHDK, CDR2 SYGVNS. There are 11 residues in the CDR3. J lost 4 bases, V lost 8 bases, and 1 base had no gene match.